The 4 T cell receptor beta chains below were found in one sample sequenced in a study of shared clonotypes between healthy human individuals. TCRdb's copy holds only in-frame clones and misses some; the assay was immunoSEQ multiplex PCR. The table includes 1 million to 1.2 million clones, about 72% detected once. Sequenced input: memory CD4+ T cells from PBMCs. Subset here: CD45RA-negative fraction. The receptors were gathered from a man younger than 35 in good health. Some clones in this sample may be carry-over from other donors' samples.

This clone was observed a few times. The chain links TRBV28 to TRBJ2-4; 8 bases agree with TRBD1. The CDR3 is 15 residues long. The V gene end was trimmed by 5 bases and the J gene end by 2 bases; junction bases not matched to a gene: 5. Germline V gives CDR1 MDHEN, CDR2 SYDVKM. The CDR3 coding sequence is TGTGCCAGCAGTCCAGGGGGCGCAACCAAAAACATTCAGTACTTC. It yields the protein CASSPGGATKNIQYF.

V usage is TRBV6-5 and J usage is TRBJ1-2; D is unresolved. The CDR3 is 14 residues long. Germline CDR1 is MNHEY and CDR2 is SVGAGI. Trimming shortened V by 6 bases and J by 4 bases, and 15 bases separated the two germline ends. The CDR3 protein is CASSRTLSAYGYTF. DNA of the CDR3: TGTGCCAGCAGCCGGACCCTTTCGGCCTATGGCTACACCTTC.

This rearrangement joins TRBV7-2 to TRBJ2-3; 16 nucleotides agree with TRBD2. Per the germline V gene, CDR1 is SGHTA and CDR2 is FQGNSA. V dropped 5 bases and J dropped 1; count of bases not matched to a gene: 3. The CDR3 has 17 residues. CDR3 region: CASSLGLAGGGTDTQYF. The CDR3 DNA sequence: TGTGCCAGCAGCCTGGGACTAGCGGGAGGGGGCACAGATACGCAGTATTTT.

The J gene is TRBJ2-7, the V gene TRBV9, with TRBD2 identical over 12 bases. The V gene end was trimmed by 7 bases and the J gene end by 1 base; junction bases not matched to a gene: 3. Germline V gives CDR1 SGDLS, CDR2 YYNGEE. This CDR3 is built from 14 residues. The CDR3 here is CASATSGRSYEQYF. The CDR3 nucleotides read TGTGCCAGCGCGACTAGCGGGAGATCCTACGAGCAGTACTTC.